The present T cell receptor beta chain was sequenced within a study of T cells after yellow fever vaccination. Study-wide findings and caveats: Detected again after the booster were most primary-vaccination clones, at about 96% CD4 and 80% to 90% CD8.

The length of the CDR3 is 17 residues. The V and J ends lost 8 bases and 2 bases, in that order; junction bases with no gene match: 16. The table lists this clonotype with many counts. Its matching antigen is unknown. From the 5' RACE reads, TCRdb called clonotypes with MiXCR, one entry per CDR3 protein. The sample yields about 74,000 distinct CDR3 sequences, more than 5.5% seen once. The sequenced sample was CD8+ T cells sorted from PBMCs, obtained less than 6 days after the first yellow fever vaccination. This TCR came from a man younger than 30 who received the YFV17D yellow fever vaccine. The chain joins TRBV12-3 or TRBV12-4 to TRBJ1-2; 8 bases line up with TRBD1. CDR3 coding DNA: TGTGCCAGCTACTCCCCGCTTACGACAGGGGAGAACTATGGCTACACCTTC. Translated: CASYSPLTTGENYGYTF.